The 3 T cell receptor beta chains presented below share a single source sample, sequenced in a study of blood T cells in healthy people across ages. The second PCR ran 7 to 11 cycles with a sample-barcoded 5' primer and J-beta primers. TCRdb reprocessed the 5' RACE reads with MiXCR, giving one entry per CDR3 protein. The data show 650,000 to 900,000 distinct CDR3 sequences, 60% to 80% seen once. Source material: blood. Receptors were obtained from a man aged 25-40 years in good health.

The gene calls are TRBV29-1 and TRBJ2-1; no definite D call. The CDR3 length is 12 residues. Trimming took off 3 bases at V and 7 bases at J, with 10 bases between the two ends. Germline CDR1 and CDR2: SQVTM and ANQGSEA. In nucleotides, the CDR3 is TGCAGCGTTGAGAGGCTTTTAAATGAGCAGTTCTTC. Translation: CSVERLLNEQFF.

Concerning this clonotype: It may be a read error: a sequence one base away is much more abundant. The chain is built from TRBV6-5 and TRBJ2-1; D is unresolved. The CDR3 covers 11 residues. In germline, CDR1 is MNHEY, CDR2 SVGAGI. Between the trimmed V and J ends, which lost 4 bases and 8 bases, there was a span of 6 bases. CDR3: CASSCSDEQFF. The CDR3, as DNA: TGTGCCAGCAGTTGCTCCGATGAGCAGTTCTTC.

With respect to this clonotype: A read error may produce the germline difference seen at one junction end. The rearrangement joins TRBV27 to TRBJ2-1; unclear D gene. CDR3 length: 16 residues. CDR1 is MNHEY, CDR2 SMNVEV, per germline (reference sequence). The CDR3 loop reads CASNLFGSRSTDEQFF. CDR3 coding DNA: TGTGCCAGCAATTTATTTGGGTCCAGGTCTACGGATGAGCAGTTCTTC.